A single sample gave rise to the 22 T cell receptor beta chains below, sequenced in a study of Graves' ophthalmopathy and Graves' hyperthyroidism. RNA transcripts yielded amplified TCR beta CDR3 regions. RT-PCR in the first round used HTBI primers; a second-round multiplex PCR followed. TCRdb re-derived calls from the multiplex PCR reads in MiXCR, one entry per CDR3 protein. The sample contains some 160,000 distinct CDR3 sequences, roughly two fifths of which appear only once. Sequenced: peripheral blood. The receptors here all came from a man aged 25 to 40 with Graves' ophthalmopathy.

V is TRBV6-1 and J is TRBJ1-2, with a weak D call TRBD1 (5 bases). The CDR3 is 15 residues long. V lost 4 bases, J lost 4 bases, and 16 bases lay in between. Germline CDR1 MNHNS, CDR2 SASEGT. The CDR3 loop is CASSGGAGPGYGYTF. CDR3 sequence (DNA): TGTGCCAGCAGTGGGGGTGCGGGGCCGGGCTATGGCTACACCTTC.

The gene calls are TRBV6-2 or TRBV6-3 and TRBJ2-7; D is possibly TRBD1 or TRBD2 (5 bases each). Trimming left V 8 bases short and J 3 bases short, with 17 bases between. Germline lookup yields CDR1 MNHEY and CDR2 SVGEGT. This CDR3 has 14 amino acids. CDR3 in DNA: TGTGCCAGCGGCCTCGTCGGGACGGGCTACGAGCAGTACTTC. It translates to CASGLVGTGYEQYF.

This clonotype was observed a single time. The CDR3 is CASSYESTTGELFF. CDR3 nucleotide sequence: TGTGCCAGCAGTTATGAATCCACCACCGGGGAGCTGTTTTTT. The gene calls are TRBV6-5 and TRBJ2-2; D gene ambiguous. The CDR3 covers 14 residues. In germline, CDR1 is MNHEY, CDR2 SVGAGI. V was pared by 3 bases and J by 4 bases, with 9 bases between.

V and J are TRBV20-1 and TRBJ1-2; 7 bases are a match to TRBD1. Germline lookup yields CDR1 DFQATT and CDR2 SNEGSKA (reference sequence). The CDR3 is 17 residues long. V lost 0 bases to trimming and J lost 7 bases; unmatched junction nucleotides: 17. The CDR3 DNA reads as TGCAGTGCTAGAGATCCGGACAGGACCATTAAGGCATCTGGCTACACCTTC. Translated, it gives CSARDPDRTIKASGYTF.

This clonotype has ten or more counts. As DNA, the CDR3 is TGTGCTAGTGCCCCGGGTGGGCTACGAGAGACCCAGTACTTC. It codes for CASAPGGLRETQYF. The rearrangement joins TRBV12-5 to TRBJ2-5; D is unclear. CDR1 is LGHNT, CDR2 FRNRAP, per germline. V lost 7 bases and J 4 bases, leaving 16 bases between the germline ends. There are 14 residues in the CDR3.

The chain combines TRBV10-3 with TRBJ2-7; a weak D match, TRBD1 (6 bases). Per germline, CDR1 ENHRY and CDR2 SYGVKD. CDR3 length: 13 amino acids. With 8 bases removed from V and 3 bases from J, the gap between germline ends came to 14 bases. The DNA of the CDR3 is TGTGCCATCGGTGGACAGACAGACTACGAGCAGTACTTC. Its protein is CAIGGQTDYEQYF.

This clonotype has ten or more counts. The V gene is TRBV19, the J gene TRBJ1-1; TRBD1 matches at 7 bases. Germline V gene data show CDR1 as LNHDA and CDR2 as SQIVND (reference sequence). After removal of 5 bases from V and 3 bases from J, the junction contained 6 bases not matched to a gene. CDR3 size: 14 residues. The CDR3, as DNA: TGTGCCAGTAGTGGACAGGTGGTAGACACTGAAGCTTTCTTT. Encoded protein: CASSGQVVDTEAFF.

This clonotype appeared many times. The rearrangement joins TRBV3-1 to TRBJ2-5, with D unclear. Trimming pared 0 bases from V and 1 base from J, leaving 3 bases between. CDR3 length: 13 amino acids. Germline values: CDR1 LGHDT, CDR2 YNNKEL (reference sequence). The CDR3 loop reads CASSQDPQETQYF. The CDR3 DNA sequence: TGTGCCAGCAGCCAAGATCCCCAAGAGACCCAGTACTTC.

This clonotype was detected ten times or more. The chain carries TRBV20-1 and TRBJ2-2; weak D call: TRBD1 (5 bases). The V end was cut by 2 bases, the J end by 1 base, with 5 bases between. Germline CDR1 is DFQATT and CDR2 is SNEGSKA (reference sequence). This CDR3 comprises 13 residues. This CDR3 is CSARQGNTGELFF. CDR3 DNA: TGCAGTGCTAGACAGGGGAACACCGGGGAGCTGTTTTTT.

Note on this clonotype: Germline is not matched at one junction end, which may reflect a read error. The chain uses TRBV24-1 and TRBJ1-5; the match to TRBD1 covers 11 bases. The CDR3 consists of 16 residues. Germline V gene lookup returns CDR1 KGHDR and CDR2 SFDVKD. CDR3 loop: CDTGDPGQGAGQPQHF. CDR3 coding DNA: TGTGACACCGGTGATCCCGGACAGGGGGCCGGTCAGCCCCAGCATTTT.

This clonotype was counted ten times or more. J is TRBJ2-3 and V is TRBV7-2; D gene uncertain. V dropped 2 bases and J dropped 0 bases, with 12 bases sitting between them. This CDR3 is built from 16 residues. Germline V CDR1 and CDR2: SGHTA, FQGNSA. CDR3 residues: CASSLSPAPSTDTQYF. The CDR3 DNA reads as TGTGCCAGCAGCTTAAGCCCTGCGCCTAGCACAGATACGCAGTATTTT.

This clonotype was observed at least ten times. The chain joins TRBV30 to TRBJ2-7, with 7 bases lining up with TRBD1. Trimming at V came to 3 bases and at J to 8 bases, leaving 7 bases not matched to a gene. CDR1 GTSNPN and CDR2 SVGIG come from the germline V gene (reference sequence). The CDR3 extends over 12 amino acids. CDR3 protein: CAWSRQGKKQYF. DNA for the CDR3: TGTGCCTGGAGCCGACAGGGCAAAAAGCAGTACTTC.

This clonotype has a count of ten or more. This rearrangement joins TRBV28 to TRBJ1-2; D gene unclear. Per germline, CDR1 MDHEN and CDR2 SYDVKM. The CDR3 consists of 15 residues. Trimming pared 2 bases from V and 4 bases from J, leaving 14 bases between. CDR3 nucleotides: TGTGCCAGCAGTTTACCCCCGGACGGGATCTATGGCTACACCTTC. Protein product: CASSLPPDGIYGYTF.

In this sample, this clonotype turned up many times. This chain joins TRBV6-2 or TRBV6-3 and TRBJ2-7; D remains ambiguous. Trimming pared 2 bases from V and 3 bases from J, leaving 17 bases between. From germline, CDR1 is MNHEY and CDR2 SVGEGT. The CDR3 has 16 residues. Here the CDR3 DNA reads TGTGCCAGCAGTTACGACTTCCCCCTCAATGTCTACGAGCAGTACTTC. Translation gives CASSYDFPLNVYEQYF.

V gene TRBV29-1 combines with J gene TRBJ2-7, with 8 bases matching TRBD2. J was trimmed by 0 bases and V by 6 bases; bases with no gene match: 4. CDR3 size: 13 residues. Looked up from germline, CDR1 is SQVTM and CDR2 is ANQGSEA. CDR3 in amino acids: CSVIAGSSYEQYF. The CDR3 DNA is TGCAGCGTAATAGCGGGAAGCTCCTACGAGCAGTACTTC.

The CDR3 nucleotides read TGTGCCAGTAGTAGCCCCGGGACAACGAACACTGAAGCTTTCTTT. Translating gives CASSSPGTTNTEAFF. The chain is built from TRBV19 and TRBJ1-1; D may be TRBD1 (6 bases). The germline gives CDR1 LNHDA, CDR2 SQIVND (reference sequence). Trimming left V 4 bases short and J 1 base short, with 13 bases between. The CDR3 has 15 residues. Looking up the rest from reference TRBV19 and TRBJ1-1 gives the full variable domain: DGGITQSPKYLFRKEGQNVTLSCEQNLNHDAMYWYRQDPGQGLRLIYYSQIVNDFQKGDIAEGYSVSREKKESFPLTVTSAQKNPTAFYLCASSSPGTTNTEAFFGQGTRLTVV.

This clonotype was observed many times. The chain employs TRBV27 and TRBJ2-7, with D possibly called TRBD1 or TRBD2 (5 bases each). The CDR3 covers 14 residues. Germline CDR1 and CDR2: MNHEY and SMNVEV (reference sequence). V was clipped by 5 bases and J by 7 bases, with 18 bases between them. The CDR3 DNA follows: TGTGCCAGCAGTCCCCGGGACCGCCCTCTGGAGCAGTACTTC. Translating it yields CASSPRDRPLEQYF.

At least ten counts were recorded for this clonotype. The chain employs TRBV24-1 and TRBJ1-2; D call uncertain. The CDR3 runs to 11 residues. V lost 6 bases and J 4 bases, leaving 5 bases between the germline ends. CDR1 and CDR2 from the germline V gene are KGHDR and SFDVKD. Here the CDR3 DNA reads TGTGCCACCAGTTACAGCTATGGCTACACCTTC. This sequence encodes CATSYSYGYTF.

The sample holds many counts of this clonotype. CDR3 nucleotides: TGTGCCAGCAGTCCGGAGGACAGGGGTTTCGACGAGCAGTACTTC. This gives the protein CASSPEDRGFDEQYF. The V call is TRBV6-2 or TRBV6-3, the J call TRBJ2-7, with 9 bases matching TRBD1. Per the germline V gene, CDR1 is MNHEY and CDR2 is SVGEGT. CDR3 length: 15 amino acids. Trimming at V came to 5 bases and at J to 5 bases, leaving 10 bases not matched to a gene.

This clonotype was seen repeatedly, ten times or more. J is TRBJ1-2 and V is TRBV28; D uncertain. The CDR3 spans 13 residues. Trimming cost V 2 bases and J 4 bases, with 8 bases left between them. In germline, CDR1 is MDHEN, CDR2 SYDVKM. The CDR3 loop is CASSLRAIYGYTF. The CDR3 DNA follows: TGTGCCAGCAGTTTAAGGGCCATCTATGGCTACACCTTC.

The chain is built from TRBV5-1 and TRBJ1-2, with 10 bases fitting TRBD1. Unmatched junction bases numbered 7, after V lost 0 bases and J lost 8 bases. Germline-derived CDR1 and CDR2 are SGHRS and YFSETQ. This CDR3 region has 15 residues. The CDR3 DNA is TGCGCCAGCAGCTTGGCCCTAGGACAGGGGGACGGCTACACCTTC. Protein sequence: CASSLALGQGDGYTF. Full variable domain (missing parts from reference TRBV5-1 and TRBJ1-2): KAGVTQTPRYLIKTRGQQVTLSCSPISGHRSVSWYQQTPGQGLQFLFEYFSETQRNKGNFPGRFSGRQFSNSRSEMNVSTLELGDSALYLCASSLALGQGDGYTFGSGTRLTVV.

This clonotype was detected ten times or more. The rearrangement joins TRBV7-3 to TRBJ2-2; D gene ambiguous. Germline CDR1 SGHTA, CDR2 FQGTGA. The CDR3 runs to 15 residues. Trimming stripped 2 bases from V and 6 bases from J, with 13 bases between. In DNA, the CDR3 is TGTGCCAGCAGCTTATGGCCGGGTGGTGCCGGGGAGCTGTTTTTT. It specifies CASSLWPGGAGELFF.